These 30 T cell receptor beta chains came from one sample sequenced in a study of T-cell memory formation after mild COVID-19. MiXCR was run by TCRdb on the 5' RACE reads, yielding one entry per CDR3 protein. The table has about 360,000 distinct CDR3 sequences, around 14% seen once. The sequenced sample was PBMCs or a T cell subset sorted from them (not recorded which). The origin of the receptors is a man between 18 and 35 years old who had mild COVID-19 (a few samples of this study predate the infection). Cell type and time point are not known.

This clonotype was seen a few times. The chain carries TRBV3-1 and TRBJ1-1; D remains unclear. V lost 1 base, J lost 10 bases, and 13 bases lay in between. This CDR3 is built from 13 residues. In germline, CDR1 is LGHDT, CDR2 YNNKEL (reference sequence). CDR3 sequence reads: CASSQGGNLGAFF. DNA of the CDR3: TGTGCCAGCAGCCAAGGAGGTAATCTTGGAGCTTTCTTT.

The chain is built from TRBV12-3 or TRBV12-4 and TRBJ2-7; 7 bases are shared with TRBD1. The CDR3 consists of 13 residues. The V gene end was trimmed by 6 bases and the J gene end by 9 bases; junction bases not matched to a gene: 11. The CDR3 protein is CASSLTGVSGQYF. The CDR3 DNA sequence: TGTGCCAGCAGCCTCACAGGGGTCAGCGGGCAGTACTTC.

V gene TRBV12-3 or TRBV12-4 combines with J gene TRBJ2-5, with a possible D match to TRBD2 (6 bases). Between the trimmed V and J ends, which lost 9 bases and 9 bases, there was a span of 8 bases. The CDR3 consists of 9 residues. CDR3 in DNA: TGTGCCAGGCGGGACTCCCAGTACTTC. Protein product: CARRDSQYF.

This clonotype was picked up many times. The rearrangement uses TRBV6-2 or TRBV6-3 and TRBJ2-3, with a possible D match to TRBD2 (6 bases). Germline assignment: CDR1 MNHEY and CDR2 SVGEGT. This CDR3 region has 15 residues. Trimming cost V 7 bases and J 2 bases, with 16 bases left between them. DNA for the CDR3: TGTGCCAGCACTCGGACTACATCACCCACAGATACGCAGTATTTT. Its protein product is CASTRTTSPTDTQYF.

V is TRBV7-2 and J is TRBJ1-5; 7 bases line up with TRBD1. Trimming took 1 base from V and 6 from J; bases not matched to a gene: 9. Per the germline V gene, CDR1 is SGHTA and CDR2 is FQGNSA. The CDR3 runs 16 residues. The CDR3 region is CASSLGLAGGAQPQHF. In DNA, the CDR3 is TGTGCCAGCAGCTTAGGGCTGGCAGGGGGAGCTCAGCCCCAGCATTTT.

This rearrangement joins TRBV6-5 to TRBJ1-3; D gene unclear. Trimming took off 5 bases at V and 1 base at J, with 9 bases between the two ends. Germline CDR1 is MNHEY and CDR2 is SVGAGI. The CDR3 totals 14 residues. CDR3 coding DNA: TGTGCCAGCAGTATAAATCTTTCTGGAAACACCATATATTTT. Translating it yields CASSINLSGNTIYF.

This clonotype came up many times. The chain combines TRBV4-3 with TRBJ2-1; no definite D call. Germline loops: CDR1 LGHNA, CDR2 YSLEER. Trimming took off 0 bases at V and 10 bases at J, with 7 bases between the two ends. The CDR3 contains 12 residues. The CDR3: CASSQDGGEQFF. The CDR3, as DNA: TGCGCCAGCAGCCAAGATGGCGGAGAGCAGTTCTTC.

This clonotype was detected many times. V gene TRBV6-5 combines with J gene TRBJ1-4; D perhaps matches TRBD1 (5 bases). Trimming took off 2 bases at V and 8 bases at J, with 18 bases between the two ends. CDR3 length: 16 residues. Germline V gives CDR1 MNHEY, CDR2 SVGAGI. CDR3 region: CASSYAQSSRGEKLFF. CDR3 DNA: TGTGCCAGCAGTTACGCACAATCGTCACGGGGCGAAAAACTGTTTTTT.

J is TRBJ2-4 and V is TRBV25-1; D not certain. V shed 4 bases and J shed 3 bases, with 10 bases lying between them. In germline, CDR1 is MGHDK, CDR2 SYGVNS. This CDR3 region has 14 residues. The CDR3 nucleotides read TGTGCCAGCAGTGGGTCGGGCGGCAAAAACATTCAGTACTTC. It is translated as CASSGSGGKNIQYF.

This clonotype has only a few counts. V is TRBV7-2 and J is TRBJ2-7, with TRBD1 matching 7 bases. Germline V gene lookup returns CDR1 SGHTA and CDR2 FQGNSA. The CDR3 is made up of 14 amino acids. Unmatched junction bases numbered 6, after V lost 5 bases and J lost 2 bases. The CDR3 loop is CASSLWTGPYEQYF. DNA for the CDR3: TGTGCCAGCAGCCTCTGGACAGGTCCCTACGAGCAGTACTTC.

The chain joins TRBV7-9 to TRBJ2-4, with D possibly called TRBD1 or TRBD2 (5 bases each). Germline lookup yields CDR1 SEHNR and CDR2 FQNEAQ (reference sequence). CDR3 length: 15 amino acids. Trimming removed 1 base at V and 0 bases at J, with 7 bases between. CDR3 coding DNA: TGTGCCAGCAGCTTAGTCGGGACAGCCAAAAACATTCAGTACTTC. Its translation is CASSLVGTAKNIQYF.

The sample holds a few counts of this clonotype. The V gene is TRBV4-3, the J gene TRBJ2-7, with TRBD2 matching 9 bases. After removal of 0 bases from V and 1 base from J, the junction contained 4 bases not matched to a gene. There are 16 residues in the CDR3. In germline, CDR1 is LGHNA, CDR2 YSLEER. This CDR3 reads CASSQEFSGGSYEQYF. In DNA, the CDR3 is TGCGCCAGCAGCCAAGAATTTAGCGGGGGTTCCTACGAGCAGTACTTC.

The chain combines TRBV11-2 with TRBJ2-3; weak D call: TRBD1 (6 bases). Trimming shortened V by 7 bases and J by 1 base, and 12 bases separated the two germline ends. The CDR3 contains 14 residues. Germline CDR1 is SGHAT and CDR2 is FQNNGV. The CDR3 DNA sequence: TGTGCCAGCACCACGGACAGACGCACAGATACGCAGTATTTT. Amino acid sequence: CASTTDRRTDTQYF.

CDR3 region: CASSQDKNRANSPLHF. Here the CDR3 DNA reads TGTGCCAGCAGCCAAGATAAAAACAGAGCCAATTCACCCCTCCACTTT. The J gene is TRBJ1-6, the V gene TRBV4-2; D is undetermined. Trimming took 0 bases from V and 7 from J, leaving 13 bases between them. The CDR3 contains 16 residues. From germline, CDR1 is LGHNA and CDR2 YNFKEQ.

This clonotype occurred a few times. The rearrangement uses TRBV4-2 and TRBJ1-1; D remains unclear. The germline V and J ends were trimmed by 2 bases and 9 bases, with 10 bases remaining between them. The CDR3 extends over 12 amino acids. In germline, CDR1 is LGHNA, CDR2 YNFKEQ. The CDR3 spells CASSQSRLQAFF. The CDR3 DNA reads as TGTGCCAGCAGCCAATCAAGATTACAAGCTTTCTTT.

This clonotype showed up many times. This chain connects TRBV7-9 to TRBJ2-5; 8 bases map to TRBD2. V lost 4 bases, J lost 7 bases, and 5 bases stayed unmatched. The CDR3 extends over 13 amino acids. Germline CDR1 and CDR2: SEHNR and FQNEAQ (reference sequence). In nucleotides, the CDR3 is TGTGCCAGCAGCTCGGGACTAGAAGGGACCCAGTACTTC. This sequence encodes CASSSGLEGTQYF.

This chain uses TRBV5-1 with TRBJ2-5; perhaps D is TRBD1 or TRBD2 (5 bases each). The CDR3 loop spans 13 amino acids. V gave up 7 bases and J gave up 2 bases, with 12 bases separating them. Germline V lookup: CDR1 SGHRS, CDR2 YFSETQ. CDR3 nucleotides: TGCGCCAGCCATCGGGACCCGCAAGAGACCCAGTACTTC. Protein sequence: CASHRDPQETQYF.

This clonotype was counted a few times. V is TRBV5-1 and J is TRBJ2-7, with a weak D call TRBD1 (5 bases). Trimming took 9 bases from V and 9 from J, leaving 31 bases between them. The CDR3 is 16 residues long. The germline V gene encodes CDR1 SGHRS and CDR2 YFSETQ. CDR3 sequence reads: CATPWVRSSRVRGQYV. CDR3 DNA sequence: TGCGCCACCCCGTGGGTGCGTTCGTCCAGGGTGAGAGGGCAGTACGTC.

This chain links TRBV6-2 or TRBV6-3 with TRBJ2-1; 13 bases fit TRBD2. With V trimmed by 6 bases and J by 0 bases, 14 bases remained unmatched. Germline V gene data show CDR1 as MNHEY and CDR2 as SVGEGT. The CDR3 totals 20 residues. CDR3 sequence reads: CASSPARRLAGGTSYNEQFF. CDR3 in DNA: TGTGCCAGCAGCCCCGCTCGGAGACTAGCGGGGGGCACCTCCTACAATGAGCAGTTCTTC.

The chain employs TRBV6-2 or TRBV6-3 and TRBJ1-1, with TRBD1 as a possible D gene (5 bases). Germline V gene sequence: CDR1 MNHEY, CDR2 SVGEGT. The CDR3 sequence is 14 residues long. V gave up 6 bases and J gave up 0 bases, with 11 bases separating them. The CDR3: CASRVGRVNTEAFF. DNA for the CDR3: TGTGCCAGCAGAGTCGGCAGGGTGAACACTGAAGCTTTCTTT.

This clonotype was detected ten times or more. V is TRBV5-1 and J is TRBJ2-3; 14 positions agree with TRBD2. V lost 0 bases, J lost 4 bases, and 10 bases stayed unmatched. The CDR3 totals 19 residues. Germline CDR1 SGHRS, CDR2 YFSETQ. DNA for the CDR3: TGCGCCAGCAGCTTGGCCGCGACTAGCGGGGGGGCCGTCGCAGATACGCAGTATTTT. Translation gives CASSLAATSGGAVADTQYF.

This clonotype has just a few counts. In nucleotides, the CDR3 is TGCGCCAGCAGACAAACAGGGGCCCCTAACTATGGCTACACCTTC. Translating gives CASRQTGAPNYGYTF. The rearrangement joins TRBV4-3 to TRBJ1-2; 7 nucleotides agree with TRBD1. In germline, CDR1 is LGHNA, CDR2 YSLEER. Trimming at V came to 6 bases and at J to 0 bases, leaving 7 bases not matched to a gene. CDR3 length: 15 residues.

CDR3 protein: CASSSETTGYSNQPQHF. CDR3 bases: TGTGCCAGCAGTTCGGAAACCACAGGGTATAGCAATCAGCCCCAGCATTTT. This chain connects TRBV6-6 to TRBJ1-5; TRBD1 might be the D (6 bases). The V end was cut by 4 bases, the J end by 0 bases, with 16 bases between. The CDR3 spans 17 residues. CDR1 is MNHNY, CDR2 SVGAGI, per germline (reference sequence).

This clonotype has just a few counts. The chain carries TRBV7-9 and TRBJ1-2; D might be TRBD1 (6 bases). V was shortened by 9 bases and J by 4 bases, with 12 bases between the two germline ends. The CDR3 contains 12 residues. CDR1 and CDR2 (germline): SEHNR, FQNEAQ (reference sequence). This CDR3 reads CASAQGTYGYTF. CDR3 coding DNA: TGTGCCAGTGCACAGGGAACCTATGGCTACACCTTC.

This clonotype was recorded many times. CDR3: CASSSGQGNQETQYF. CDR3 sequence (DNA): TGTGCCAGCAGCTCGGGACAGGGGAACCAAGAGACCCAGTACTTC. The V call is TRBV5-4, the J call TRBJ2-5; 10 nucleotides align to TRBD1. The V and J ends lost 3 bases and 0 bases, in that order; junction bases with no gene match: 2. The CDR3 consists of 15 residues. Looked up from germline, CDR1 is SGHNT and CDR2 is YYREEE (reference sequence). Full variable domain (outside the CDR3, taken from reference TRBV5-4 and TRBJ2-5): ETGVTQSPTHLIKTRGQQVTLRCSSQSGHNTVSWYQQALGQGPQFIFQYYREEENGRGNFPPRFSGLQFPNYSSELNVNALELDDSALYLCASSSGQGNQETQYFGPGTRLLVL.

This clonotype was seen more than once but under ten times. The chain recombines TRBV12-3 or TRBV12-4 with TRBJ2-1, with 10 bases matching TRBD2. V shed 5 bases and J 8 bases; nucleotides not matched to a gene: 6. The CDR3 contains 14 residues. The CDR3 bases are TGTGCCAGCAGTCTCAGCGGGGGGGGGGATGAGCAGTTCTTC. Residues: CASSLSGGGDEQFF.

The chain links TRBV6-5 to TRBJ2-1; 12 bases are shared with TRBD1. V was pared by 0 bases and J by 6 bases, with 6 bases of the junction left unmatched. Germline V gene lookup returns CDR1 MNHEY and CDR2 SVGAGI. This CDR3 is 17 amino acids long. CDR3 in DNA: TGTGCCAGCAGTTACTCGGGGGGACAGGGGGCGTCCAATGAGCAGTTCTTC. It is translated as CASSYSGGQGASNEQFF.

V gene TRBV19 combines with J gene TRBJ2-3, with 9 nucleotides matching TRBD2. The V gene's germline CDR1 is LNHDA and CDR2 SQIVND (reference sequence). Germline trimming cut 7 bases from V and 3 bases from J; bases unmatched to any gene: 11. The CDR3 extends over 16 amino acids. The DNA of the CDR3 is TGTGCCAGTATGCCCTGGGCGGGGGGGAGAACAGATACGCAGTATTTT. Translated: CASMPWAGGRTDTQYF.

This clonotype came up a few times. The chain is built from TRBV5-1 and TRBJ1-6, with 8 nucleotides matching TRBD1. The germline CDR1 and CDR2 sequences are SGHRS and YFSETQ. V shed 1 base, J shed 7 bases, and the junction held 7 bases outside the gene matches. This CDR3 contains 16 residues. The CDR3 region is CASSLTTGEGNSPLHF. The CDR3 DNA reads as TGCGCCAGCAGCTTGACGACAGGGGAAGGGAATTCACCCCTCCACTTT.

The sample holds a few counts of this clonotype. The chain combines TRBV11-2 with TRBJ2-1; 10 positions match TRBD2. With 7 bases clipped from V and 1 base from J, the junction kept 7 bases outside the gene matches. Per germline, CDR1 SGHAT and CDR2 FQNNGV. The CDR3 contains 16 residues. The CDR3 DNA sequence: TGTGCCAGCACCACAAGGACTAGCGGTTCCTACAATGAGCAGTTCTTC. It yields the protein CASTTRTSGSYNEQFF.